A selection of T cell receptor beta chains follows, all from one sample in a study of response to subunit inactivated influenza vaccine. TCRdb re-derived calls from the RT-PCR reads in MiXCR, one entry per CDR3 protein. This table has hundreds of thousands of distinct CDR3 sequences, 13% appearing once. The sample consisted of PBMCs from blood, taken roughly 6 weeks after vaccination. These receptors were taken from a man in his forties or fifties who received an inactivated influenza vaccine. The CDR3 runs from the conserved cysteine through the conserved F or W. Not all rows give a size; the values are once, few, many and, for expanded clones, a class.

V	length	J	size	CDR3
TRBV24-1	13	TRBJ2-7	NA	CATGTGLSYEQYF
TRBV20-1	13	TRBJ2-7	few	CSANSGTSYEQYF
TRBV6-5	13	TRBJ2-7	few	CASSYTDKGGQYF
TRBV7-2	16	TRBJ2-7	few	CASSPLSGFGSYEQYF
TRBV12-3/TRBV12-4	13	TRBJ1-1	few	CASSFVRNTEAFF
TRBV12-3/TRBV12-4	12	TRBJ1-1	many	CASSLATREAFF
TRBV12-3/TRBV12-4	14	TRBJ1-1	many	CASSLRGTNTEAFF
TRBV10-1	14	TRBJ2-1	many	CASSPLAGYNEQFF
TRBV28	16	TRBJ2-3	NA	CASIPAGGRFADTQYF
TRBV4-2	19	TRBJ2-5	NA	CASSLRITERGGPEETQYF
TRBV6-2/TRBV6-3	15	TRBJ2-7	few	CASSPDSKPSYEQYF
TRBV11-2	15	TRBJ2-1	few	CASTRASGGAGEQFF
TRBV5-1	15	TRBJ2-7	few	CASRLTSGGNYEQYF
TRBV21-1	15	TRBJ2-5	NA	CASSKVLGRVETQYF
TRBV12-3/TRBV12-4	14	TRBJ2-3	NA	CASSPLGGPDTQYF
TRBV4-3	13	TRBJ2-7	few	CASSQDTIWKQYF
TRBV12-3/TRBV12-4	16	TRBJ1-6	NA	CASRPGTGSYNSPLHF
TRBV7-2	17	TRBJ2-7	NA	CASSLARAGATSYEQYF
TRBV20-1	16	TRBJ2-5	few	CSAISPAGAPQETQYF
TRBV28	13	TRBJ2-5	NA	CASSLTEHGTQYF
TRBV18	14	TRBJ2-5	once	CASSPRRGRETQYF
TRBV12-3/TRBV12-4	14	TRBJ2-5	few	CASSFAGNQETQYF
TRBV27	14	TRBJ1-2	few	CASARGQGRDGYTF
TRBV7-2	11	TRBJ2-1	NA	CASSSWYEQFF
TRBV11-2	15	TRBJ2-7	NA	CASSLEADRGLGQYF
TRBV18	14	TRBJ2-1	NA	CASSPSFGDNEQFF
TRBV29-1	15	TRBJ2-3	NA	CSVGGGGEGTDTQYF
TRBV7-2	16	TRBJ2-1	NA	CASSFGTSGSFNEQFF
TRBV20-1	14	TRBJ2-5	many	CSARDHSGYGTQYF
TRBV12-3/TRBV12-4	15	TRBJ2-1	many	CASTLSGSYHNEQFF
TRBV29-1	14	TRBJ2-1	NA	CSVGSGVGGDEQFF
TRBV11-2	14	TRBJ2-5	few	CASSPGISTETQYF
TRBV12-3/TRBV12-4	15	TRBJ2-2	NA	CASSTSGGHTGELFF
TRBV7-9	15	TRBJ1-2	few	CASSSHLGTTSGYTF
TRBV5-1	15	TRBJ2-1	NA	CASSLGWTSGNEQFF
TRBV20-1	12	TRBJ2-7	NA	CSARDNPYEQYF
TRBV29-1	12	TRBJ2-5	few	CSVRGGQETQYF
TRBV12-3/TRBV12-4	15	TRBJ1-2	NA	CASSLGQLHFYGYTF
TRBV3-1	16	TRBJ1-6	many	CASSQVTGKHNSPLHF
TRBV7-2	17	TRBJ2-6	once	CASTIGSFFSGANVLTF
TRBV29-1	13	TRBJ2-7	many	CSVAKDRAYEQYF
TRBV28	14	TRBJ2-3	NA	CASSLTSNTDTQYF
TRBV6-6	13	TRBJ2-5	few	CASKNRFQETQYF
TRBV6-1	12	TRBJ2-7	many	CASSEFGYEQYF
TRBV20-1	12	TRBJ2-3	many	CSATASTDTQYF
TRBV2	14	TRBJ2-3	NA	CASADRGQGDTQYF
TRBV29-1	14	TRBJ2-1	many	CSVAGTSPYNEQFF
TRBV28	13	TRBJ2-1	many	CASSLGQNNEQFF
TRBV6-2/TRBV6-3	15	TRBJ2-2	NA	CASSYSSHGTGELFF